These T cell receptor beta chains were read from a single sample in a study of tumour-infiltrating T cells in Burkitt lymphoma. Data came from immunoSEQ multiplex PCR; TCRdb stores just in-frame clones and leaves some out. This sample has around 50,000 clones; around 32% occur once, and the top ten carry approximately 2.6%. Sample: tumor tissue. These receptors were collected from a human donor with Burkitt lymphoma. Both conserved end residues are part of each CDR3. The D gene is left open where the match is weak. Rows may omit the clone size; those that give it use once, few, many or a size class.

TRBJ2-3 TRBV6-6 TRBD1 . TGTGCCAGCAGTTACACAGGGGGCTACACAGATACGCAGTATTTT CASSYTGGYTDTQYF
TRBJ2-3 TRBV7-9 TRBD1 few TGTGCCAGCAGCCGCCCGACAGGGGAATGGAATACGCAGTATTTT CASSRPTGEWNTQYF
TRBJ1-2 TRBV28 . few TGTGCCAGCAGTTTGTCGGGAAACTATGGCTACACCTTC CASSLSGNYGYTF
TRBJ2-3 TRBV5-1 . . TGCGCCAGCAGCTTGGAGGGGGGATTAGATACGCAGTATTTT CASSLEGGLDTQYF
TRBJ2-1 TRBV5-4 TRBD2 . TGTGCCAGCAGGAGCGGGGACTATAATGAGCAGTTCTTC CASRSGDYNEQFF
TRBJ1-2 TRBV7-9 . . TGTGCCAGCAGCCCGGCCGAGTTTGGCTACACCTTC CASSPAEFGYTF
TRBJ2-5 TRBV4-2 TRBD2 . TGTGCCAGCAGCCCTAGCGGGGGGGCCGGGGAGACCCAGTACTTC CASSPSGGAGETQYF
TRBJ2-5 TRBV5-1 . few TGCGCCAGCCAGCCGGACAAGCAAGAGACCCAGTACTTC CASQPDKQETQYF
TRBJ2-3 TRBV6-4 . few TGTGCCAGCAGTGGCAGCCCCGACCAGGACACGCAGTATTTT CASSGSPDQDTQYF
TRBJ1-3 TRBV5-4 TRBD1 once TGTGCCAGTTTGAAGGGGACAGCTGGAAACACCATATATTTT CASLKGTAGNTIYF
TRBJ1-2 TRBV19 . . TGTGCCAGTAGTTTGGCCTCTAGAGGCTACACCTTC CASSLASRGYTF
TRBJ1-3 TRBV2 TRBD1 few TGTGCCTCCAGGGGGACAGCGCACTCTGGAAACACCATATATTTT CASRGTAHSGNTIYF
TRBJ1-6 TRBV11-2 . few TGTGCCAGCAGCGCTCAGCAGGGAAATTCACCCCTCCACTTT CASSAQQGNSPLHF
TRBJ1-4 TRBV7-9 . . TGTGCCAGCAGCTTAGCATGGGGGCGAGGTGAAAAACTGTTTTTT CASSLAWGRGEKLFF
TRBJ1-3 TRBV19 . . TGTGCCAGTAGCATAAGGACGGGGAGCTCTGGAAACACCATATATTTT CASSIRTGSSGNTIYF